The rows below give T cell receptor beta chains drawn from one sample of a study of T cells in Graves' hyperthyroidism and ophthalmopathy. TCRdb recomputed calls from the multiplex PCR reads with MiXCR, one row per CDR3 protein. Among about 400,000 distinct CDR3 sequences listed, 15% to 18% were seen once. Sequencing input: blood. These receptors were taken from a woman between 18 and 29 years old with Graves' hyperthyroidism. The CDR3 runs from the conserved cysteine through the conserved F or W. Fields, in order: V gene, J gene, clone size, D gene, CDR3 DNA, CDR3 protein. The D gene is left open where the match is weak. Some rows have no size entry. The others give once, few or many, or a class for an expanded clone.

v_gene: TRBV27; j_gene: TRBJ1-5; abundance: -; d_gene: -; CDR3nt: TGTGCCAGCAGTTGGGGGAATAGCAATCAGCCCCAGCATTTT; CDR3aa: CASSWGNSNQPQHF
v_gene: TRBV6-6; j_gene: TRBJ2-5; abundance: few; d_gene: -; CDR3nt: TGTGCCAGCAGTTATTCGTTCGATACCTGGGGGACCCAGTACTTC; CDR3aa: CASSYSFDTWGTQYF
v_gene: TRBV14; j_gene: TRBJ2-2; abundance: few; d_gene: -; CDR3nt: TGTGCCAGCAGCCAAGAATACAGAGCCGGGGAGCTGTTTTTT; CDR3aa: CASSQEYRAGELFF
v_gene: TRBV9; j_gene: TRBJ2-7; abundance: many; d_gene: TRBD2; CDR3nt: TGTGCCAGCAGCGTAGAGGCTAGCGGCGAGCAGTACTTC; CDR3aa: CASSVEASGEQYF
v_gene: TRBV18; j_gene: TRBJ2-7; abundance: many; d_gene: TRBD1; CDR3nt: TGTGCCAGCTCACCGGTGACAGGGGTCGTCTACGAGCAGTACTTC; CDR3aa: CASSPVTGVVYEQYF
v_gene: TRBV27; j_gene: TRBJ2-1; abundance: few; d_gene: -; CDR3nt: TGTGCCAGCAGTGCAAACCGGAGGGCCCGATACAATGAGCAGTTCTTC; CDR3aa: CASSANRRARYNEQFF
v_gene: TRBV20-1; j_gene: TRBJ1-6; abundance: many; d_gene: -; CDR3nt: TGCAGTGCTAGAGTAACAGGGCAGAATTCACCCCTCCACTTT; CDR3aa: CSARVTGQNSPLHF
v_gene: TRBV9; j_gene: TRBJ2-7; abundance: -; d_gene: -; CDR3nt: TGTGCCAGCAGCGGCCAGGGGACGAGCTCCTACGAGCAGTACTTC; CDR3aa: CASSGQGTSSYEQYF
v_gene: TRBV18; j_gene: TRBJ2-1; abundance: many; d_gene: -; CDR3nt: TGTGCCAGCTCTCCCCAGCACAGGAGCTCCTACAATGAGCAGTTCTTC; CDR3aa: CASSPQHRSSYNEQFF
v_gene: TRBV20-1; j_gene: TRBJ2-3; abundance: few; d_gene: TRBD2; CDR3nt: TGCAGTGCTAGGATTCTCGGACTAGCGGGGGGCGCAGATACGCAGTATTTT; CDR3aa: CSARILGLAGGADTQYF
v_gene: TRBV3-1; j_gene: TRBJ2-7; abundance: -; d_gene: TRBD1; CDR3nt: TGTGCCAGCAGCCGCGAGAGGACAGGGAGAGGCTACGAGCAGTACTTC; CDR3aa: CASSRERTGRGYEQYF
v_gene: TRBV19; j_gene: TRBJ2-1; abundance: -; d_gene: -; CDR3nt: TGTGCCAGTAGTATAAGAAGGGTTAGGAATGAGCAGTTCTTC; CDR3aa: CASSIRRVRNEQFF
v_gene: TRBV28; j_gene: TRBJ2-7; abundance: many; d_gene: -; CDR3nt: TGTGCCAGCAGTCCCGGGGGCTCAACCTACGAGCAGTACTTC; CDR3aa: CASSPGGSTYEQYF
v_gene: TRBV29-1; j_gene: TRBJ2-1; abundance: -; d_gene: -; CDR3nt: TGCAGCGTTGAGTTCGACAGAAAATCCTACAATGAGCAGTTCTTC; CDR3aa: CSVEFDRKSYNEQFF
v_gene: TRBV19; j_gene: TRBJ1-2; abundance: few; d_gene: TRBD1; CDR3nt: TGTGCCAGTAGTGTTGATCTGCAGGGGGCAGCTAACTATGGCTACACCTTC; CDR3aa: CASSVDLQGAANYGYTF
v_gene: TRBV7-2; j_gene: TRBJ1-1; abundance: many; d_gene: TRBD1; CDR3nt: TGTGCCAGCAGCCCAGCCGGGACAGGGAACACTGAAGCTTTCTTT; CDR3aa: CASSPAGTGNTEAFF
v_gene: TRBV7-9; j_gene: TRBJ1-5; abundance: many; d_gene: -; CDR3nt: TGTGCCAGCAGCTTTGGAGGACCCAATCAGCCCCAGCATTTT; CDR3aa: CASSFGGPNQPQHF
v_gene: TRBV6-1; j_gene: TRBJ2-3; abundance: once; d_gene: TRBD1; CDR3nt: TGTGCCAGCAGTGCCCGGGGACAGGGGACAGATACGCAGTATTTT; CDR3aa: CASSARGQGTDTQYF
v_gene: TRBV7-9; j_gene: TRBJ1-3; abundance: few; d_gene: -; CDR3nt: TGTGCCAGCAGGCCGAAAGGGTCTGGAAACACCATATATTTT; CDR3aa: CASRPKGSGNTIYF
v_gene: TRBV9; j_gene: TRBJ1-4; abundance: -; d_gene: -; CDR3nt: TGTGCCAGCAGCGTAGCAGGGGCTGCTAATGAAAAACTGTTTTTT; CDR3aa: CASSVAGAANEKLFF
v_gene: TRBV10-3; j_gene: TRBJ1-2; abundance: -; d_gene: -; CDR3nt: TGTGCCATCACCCCGGACATTTACGTTGGCTACACCTTC; CDR3aa: CAITPDIYVGYTF
v_gene: TRBV9; j_gene: TRBJ2-7; abundance: -; d_gene: TRBD1; CDR3nt: TGTGCCAGCAGCGCAGGGACAGGGGGGTTCCGGGACTCCCGCTACGAGCAGTACTTC; CDR3aa: CASSAGTGGFRDSRYEQYF
v_gene: TRBV15; j_gene: TRBJ2-7; abundance: few; d_gene: TRBD2; CDR3nt: TGTGCCACCAGGCCCGGACTAGCTTCTTACGAGCAGTACTTC; CDR3aa: CATRPGLASYEQYF
v_gene: TRBV12-3/TRBV12-4; j_gene: TRBJ2-3; abundance: many; d_gene: TRBD1; CDR3nt: TGTGCCAGCAGTTGGGGACAGGGGAGGACAGATACGCAGTATTTT; CDR3aa: CASSWGQGRTDTQYF
v_gene: TRBV3-1; j_gene: TRBJ1-5; abundance: many; d_gene: -; CDR3nt: TGTGCCAGCAGCCAAGAGGCACTTAGCAATCAGCCCCAGCATTTT; CDR3aa: CASSQEALSNQPQHF
v_gene: TRBV27; j_gene: TRBJ1-6; abundance: many; d_gene: -; CDR3nt: TGTGCCAGCAGTTTATCCCCCGACATAGGCTCACCCCTCCACTTT; CDR3aa: CASSLSPDIGSPLHF
v_gene: TRBV12-3/TRBV12-4; j_gene: TRBJ2-2; abundance: many; d_gene: -; CDR3nt: TGTGCCAGCAGTTTGGAGGGGCCGGGTACCGGGGAGCTGTTTTTT; CDR3aa: CASSLEGPGTGELFF
v_gene: TRBV20-1; j_gene: TRBJ2-7; abundance: many; d_gene: TRBD2; CDR3nt: TGCAGTGCTAGTCATCGCGCGGGAGGCCCCTTTGGCGAGCAGTACTTC; CDR3aa: CSASHRAGGPFGEQYF
v_gene: TRBV20-1; j_gene: TRBJ2-7; abundance: -; d_gene: -; CDR3nt: TGCAGCTCGACAGCGCGCTTCAACGAGCAGTACTTC; CDR3aa: CSSTARFNEQYF
v_gene: TRBV5-1; j_gene: TRBJ2-1; abundance: many; d_gene: -; CDR3nt: TGCGCCAGCAGCTTGGCGGGATCGGTTGAGCAGTTCTTC; CDR3aa: CASSLAGSVEQFF
v_gene: TRBV10-3; j_gene: TRBJ2-7; abundance: many; d_gene: -; CDR3nt: TGTGCCATCAGTAAATTCCGAATCGGAGGTTTACCTCACGAGCAGTACTTC; CDR3aa: CAISKFRIGGLPHEQYF
v_gene: TRBV7-3; j_gene: TRBJ1-6; abundance: many; d_gene: -; CDR3nt: TGTGCCAGCAGCAAACAGGGTTCACCCCTCCACTTT; CDR3aa: CASSKQGSPLHF
v_gene: TRBV5-1; j_gene: TRBJ1-1; abundance: few; d_gene: -; CDR3nt: TGCGCCAGCAGCAGACCCCCGGACAGCATGAACACTGAAGCTTTCTTT; CDR3aa: CASSRPPDSMNTEAFF
v_gene: TRBV11-2; j_gene: TRBJ1-1; abundance: many; d_gene: -; CDR3nt: TGTGCCAGCAGCTTAGACTGGGGAGAGACTGAAGCTTTCTTT; CDR3aa: CASSLDWGETEAFF
v_gene: TRBV19; j_gene: TRBJ1-2; abundance: -; d_gene: -; CDR3nt: TGTGCCAGTAGTATAGGGCAGTATGGCTACACCTTC; CDR3aa: CASSIGQYGYTF
v_gene: TRBV10-3; j_gene: TRBJ2-3; abundance: -; d_gene: -; CDR3nt: TGTGCCATCATCCCCCAGGTGGGTAGTGGAGATACGCAGTATTTT; CDR3aa: CAIIPQVGSGDTQYF
v_gene: TRBV6-1; j_gene: TRBJ2-5; abundance: many; d_gene: TRBD2; CDR3nt: TGTGCCAGCACCTCCGACAGGACTAGCGGGAGGTGGGAGACCCAGTACTTC; CDR3aa: CASTSDRTSGRWETQYF
v_gene: TRBV4-2; j_gene: TRBJ1-4; abundance: -; d_gene: TRBD1; CDR3nt: TGTGCCAGCAGCAAGGCCCCAGGGGGCGCGGATGAAAAACTGTTTTTT; CDR3aa: CASSKAPGGADEKLFF
v_gene: TRBV28; j_gene: TRBJ2-1; abundance: many; d_gene: TRBD2; CDR3nt: TGTGCCAGCAGTTTAGGGACTAGCGGGAGCCCTAAGCAGTTCTTC; CDR3aa: CASSLGTSGSPKQFF
v_gene: TRBV2; j_gene: TRBJ2-7; abundance: many; d_gene: -; CDR3nt: TGTGCCAGCAGGCAGCTTGACAGCCACACCTACGAGCAGTACTTC; CDR3aa: CASRQLDSHTYEQYF
v_gene: TRBV13; j_gene: TRBJ2-1; abundance: many; d_gene: TRBD1; CDR3nt: TGTGCCAGCAGCTTCCGGGACAGGGATTACAATGAGCAGTTCTTC; CDR3aa: CASSFRDRDYNEQFF
v_gene: TRBV7-9; j_gene: TRBJ2-5; abundance: -; d_gene: -; CDR3nt: TGTGCCAGCAGCGCGGGGGCCCTCCCGAAGACCCAGTACTTC; CDR3aa: CASSAGALPKTQYF
v_gene: TRBV28; j_gene: TRBJ1-6; abundance: -; d_gene: TRBD1; CDR3nt: TGTGCCAGCAGTTTTTTCACGTCACTAACCGGGACAGGGTTTTCACCCCTCCACTTT; CDR3aa: CASSFFTSLTGTGFSPLHF
v_gene: TRBV7-2; j_gene: TRBJ2-1; abundance: few; d_gene: -; CDR3nt: TGTGCCAGCAGTTCAAATCCCTCCTACAATGAGCAGTTCTTC; CDR3aa: CASSSNPSYNEQFF
v_gene: TRBV12-3/TRBV12-4; j_gene: TRBJ1-5; abundance: many; d_gene: -; CDR3nt: TGTGCCAGCAGTCGGGACTTTAATCAGCCCCAGCATTTT; CDR3aa: CASSRDFNQPQHF
v_gene: TRBV12-3/TRBV12-4; j_gene: TRBJ1-3; abundance: -; d_gene: -; CDR3nt: TGTGCCAGCAGTTTTGTGTTGGGGCATGGAAACACCATATATTTT; CDR3aa: CASSFVLGHGNTIYF
v_gene: TRBV5-1; j_gene: TRBJ2-7; abundance: few; d_gene: TRBD2; CDR3nt: TGCGCCAGCAGGACCCTGGGCGGGAGCTCCTACGAGCAGTACTTC; CDR3aa: CASRTLGGSSYEQYF
v_gene: TRBV4-1; j_gene: TRBJ2-7; abundance: -; d_gene: -; CDR3nt: TGCGCCAGCAGCCAAACCCTCGAGACTCCCATCGAGCAGTACTTC; CDR3aa: CASSQTLETPIEQYF
v_gene: TRBV5-5; j_gene: TRBJ2-7; abundance: -; d_gene: TRBD1; CDR3nt: TGTGCCAGCAGCGCGGGACAGGGGGCGGGCTACGAGCAGTACTTC; CDR3aa: CASSAGQGAGYEQYF
v_gene: TRBV19; j_gene: TRBJ1-5; abundance: many; d_gene: -; CDR3nt: TGTGCCAGTAGTATGGGGCAGTCCGTAAATCAGCCCCAGCATTTT; CDR3aa: CASSMGQSVNQPQHF
v_gene: TRBV28; j_gene: TRBJ2-7; abundance: -; d_gene: TRBD2; CDR3nt: TGTGCCAGCAGTTCTTTTAGCGGGAGCTACGAGCAGTACTTC; CDR3aa: CASSSFSGSYEQYF
v_gene: TRBV3-1; j_gene: TRBJ2-1; abundance: many; d_gene: TRBD2; CDR3nt: TGTGCCAGCAGCCAAGAGCTAGCGGGAGTTAAGAATGAGCAGTTCTTC; CDR3aa: CASSQELAGVKNEQFF
v_gene: TRBV5-1; j_gene: TRBJ2-7; abundance: many; d_gene: -; CDR3nt: TGCGCCAGCAGCTTGGATCTAGACTACGAGCAGTACTTC; CDR3aa: CASSLDLDYEQYF